Listed here are 31 T cell receptor beta chains from one sample, sequenced in a study of shared T cell receptors in the human thymus. Only in-frame clones appear in the TCRdb table, and some are missing; sequencing was by immunoSEQ multiplex PCR. Seen here are 500,000 to 750,000 clones, roughly 90% observed once, and the top ten hold around 0.0099%. These data also formed part of another study, on human thymus T cells.

The material sequenced was thymocytes. Receptor source: a boy less than two years old with a congenital heart defect.

This chain links TRBV7-9 with TRBJ2-1; weak D call: TRBD2 (6 bases). The CDR3 runs to 18 residues. The germline V gene encodes CDR1 SEHNR and CDR2 FQNEAQ (reference sequence). Trimming removed 0 bases at V and 2 bases at J, with 17 bases between. The CDR3 sequence: CASSLARGKGMTYNEQFF. In DNA form, the CDR3 reads TGTGCCAGCAGCTTAGCTCGGGGGAAGGGAATGACCTACAATGAGCAGTTCTTC.

V and J are TRBV4-1 and TRBJ1-2; maybe TRBD1 (5 bases). V lost 2 bases and J 0 bases, leaving 16 bases between the germline ends. Germline CDR1 and CDR2: MGHRA and YSYEKL. There are 17 residues in the CDR3. The CDR3 DNA reads TGCGCCAGCAGCCAAAGGGGATCAGCCAGCCCTAACTATGGCTACACCTTC. The encoded protein is CASSQRGSASPNYGYTF.

The chain recombines TRBV11-2 with TRBJ1-3; D unclear. The CDR3 is 14 residues long. V dropped 1 base and J dropped 0 bases, with 4 bases sitting between them. Per germline, CDR1 SGHAT and CDR2 FQNNGV. In DNA, the CDR3 is TGTGCCAGCAGCTTAGGCAGCTCTGGAAACACCATATATTTT. Translation gives CASSLGSSGNTIYF.

The chain links TRBV5-4 to TRBJ2-7, with 8 nucleotides matching TRBD2. The ends lost 3 bases at V and 2 bases at J; junction bases unmatched: 4. Per germline, CDR1 SGHNT and CDR2 YYREEE (reference sequence). The CDR3 totals 14 residues. CDR3 nucleotides: TGTGCCAGCAGCTGGGGAGCGGGAGCCTACGAGCAGTACTTC. It is translated as CASSWGAGAYEQYF.

The chain has TRBV6-5 and TRBJ2-2; 7 bases fit TRBD1. Looked up from germline, CDR1 is MNHEY and CDR2 is SVGAGI. The CDR3 is 15 residues long. J gave up 2 bases and V 6 bases, and 6 bases lay outside the gene matches. The CDR3 loop reads CASRTGDINTGELFF. CDR3 nucleotides: TGTGCCAGCAGAACAGGGGACATTAACACCGGGGAGCTGTTTTTT.

This chain uses TRBV10-3 with TRBJ2-7, with TRBD2 identical over 9 bases. The CDR3 runs to 17 residues. Trimming removed 4 bases from V and 3 bases from J; junction bases left unmatched: 13. Germline CDR1 and CDR2: ENHRY and SYGVKD. The CDR3: CAISVRGGVVGHYEQYF. DNA of the CDR3: TGTGCCATCAGTGTTCGCGGGGGGGTGGTGGGCCACTACGAGCAGTACTTC.

The chain uses TRBV5-1 and TRBJ1-2, with a weak D call TRBD1 (6 bases). The CDR3 covers 15 residues. Germline V CDR1 and CDR2: SGHRS, YFSETQ. V lost 3 bases, J lost 1 base, and 13 bases lay in between. CDR3 in amino acids: CASSYGPRGNYGYTF. CDR3 DNA sequence: TGCGCCAGCAGCTACGGCCCCAGGGGTAACTATGGCTACACCTTC.

The CDR3 spells CASSPRGSTIYF. The CDR3 coding sequence is TGTGCCAGCAGCCCGCGGGGGTCCACCATATATTTT. This rearrangement joins TRBV7-9 to TRBJ1-3; TRBD1 is a possible D gene (5 bases). The germline V gene has CDR1 SEHNR and CDR2 FQNEAQ (reference sequence). Trimming removed 5 bases at V and 9 bases at J, with 11 bases between. The length of the CDR3 is 12 residues. Full variable domain (missing parts from reference TRBV7-9 and TRBJ1-3): DTGVSQNPRHKITKRGQNVTFRCDPISEHNRLYWYRQTLGQGPEFLTYFQNEAQLEKSRLLSDRFSAERPKGSFSTLEIQRTEQGDSAMYLCASSPRGSTIYFGEGSWLTVV.

The rearrangement uses TRBV10-3 and TRBJ2-7; D is perhaps TRBD1 (6 bases). Trimming removed 8 bases from V and 6 bases from J, with 20 bases in between. The germline V gene encodes CDR1 ENHRY and CDR2 SYGVKD. This CDR3 is built from 14 residues. CDR3 bases: TGTGCCATCCATCTAGGGGAACAGGGAACCGAGCAGTACTTC. Translation gives CAIHLGEQGTEQYF.

The chain is built from TRBV19 and TRBJ2-7; the match to TRBD1 covers 9 bases. In germline, CDR1 is LNHDA, CDR2 SQIVND (reference sequence). This CDR3 spans 15 amino acids. V trimming: 5 bases; J trimming: 3 bases; junction bases outside the gene matches: 8. The CDR3 DNA follows: TGTGCCAGTAGTCCGGGACAGGGAGGGGGCTACGAGCAGTACTTC. Its protein product is CASSPGQGGGYEQYF.

This chain joins TRBV15 and TRBJ2-7; 10 bases fit TRBD2. With 1 base clipped from V and 7 bases from J, the junction kept 13 bases outside the gene matches. From germline, CDR1 is LNHNV and CDR2 YYDKDF (reference sequence). The CDR3 contains 17 residues. The CDR3 loop is CATSRVGGLADPREQYF. As DNA, the CDR3 is TGTGCCACCAGCAGAGTCGGCGGACTAGCGGACCCTCGGGAGCAGTACTTC.

V gene TRBV5-1 combines with J gene TRBJ2-7, with D tentatively TRBD1 (6 bases). CDR1 is SGHRS and CDR2 is YFSETQ in the germline V gene. The CDR3 loop spans 16 amino acids. V was trimmed by 0 bases and J by 3 bases, leaving 16 bases between them. This CDR3 reads CASSLVGVTGDYEQYF. CDR3 nucleotide sequence: TGCGCCAGCAGCTTGGTCGGTGTGACAGGCGACTACGAGCAGTACTTC.

The rearrangement links TRBV4-3 to TRBJ1-5; D is unresolved. The length of the CDR3 is 17 residues. CDR1 and CDR2 (germline): LGHNA, YSLEER. Trimming took 0 bases from V and 2 from J, leaving 14 bases between them. CDR3 amino acids: CASSQERVGYGNQPQHF. CDR3 nucleotide sequence: TGCGCCAGCAGCCAAGAGAGGGTGGGTTATGGCAATCAGCCCCAGCATTTT.

The chain's CDR3 is CASSPAGGNTIYF. CDR3 sequence (DNA): TGTGCCAGCAGCCCGGCGGGAGGAAACACCATATATTTT. This chain links TRBV5-5 with TRBJ1-3, with no clear D. Germline V gives CDR1 SGHKS, CDR2 YYEKEE (reference sequence). The CDR3 extends over 13 amino acids. The V gene lost 4 bases and the J gene lost 4 bases, with 9 bases spanning the gap. Combining the CDR3 with reference TRBV5-5 and TRBJ1-3 gives the whole variable domain DAGVTQSPTHLIKTRGQQVTLRCSPISGHKSVSWYQQVLGQGPQFIFQYYEKEERGRGNFPDRFSARQFPNYSSELNVNALLLGDSALYLCASSPAGGNTIYFGEGSWLTVV.

The chain carries TRBV29-1 and TRBJ2-1; TRBD1 matches 7 bases. The CDR3 consists of 16 residues. CDR1 SQVTM and CDR2 ANQGSEA come from the germline V gene. V shed 6 bases and J 0 bases; nucleotides not matched to a gene: 11. The CDR3 loop is CSVEPRQGYSYNEQFF. DNA of the CDR3: TGCAGCGTCGAACCCCGACAGGGCTACTCCTACAATGAGCAGTTCTTC.

The chain links TRBV6-6 to TRBJ2-5; possible D gene TRBD1, 6 bases. Germline V gene sequence: CDR1 MNHNY, CDR2 SVGAGI (reference sequence). The CDR3 consists of 12 residues. Between the trimmed V and J ends, which lost 2 bases and 5 bases, there was a span of 6 bases. The CDR3 DNA follows: TGTGCCAGCAGTTACAGGGGGGAGACCCAGTACTTC. Protein: CASSYRGETQYF.

CDR3 loop: CASSLSGTSGSYYNEQFF. The CDR3 nucleotides are TGTGCCAGCAGCCTATCCGGGACTAGCGGGAGTTACTACAATGAGCAGTTCTTC. The chain is built from TRBV9 and TRBJ2-1; 14 bases map to TRBD2. Germline CDR1 reads SGDLS; CDR2 reads YYNGEE. Trimming cost V 4 bases and J 3 bases; bases outside gene matches: 9. The CDR3 is made up of 18 amino acids.

The V call is TRBV6-1, the J call TRBJ2-2; tentatively, D is TRBD2 (5 bases). The germline V and J ends were trimmed by 0 bases and 6 bases, with 11 bases remaining between them. CDR1 and CDR2 (germline): MNHNS, SASEGT. The length of the CDR3 is 15 residues. The CDR3: CASSEAVGVSGELFF. DNA for the CDR3: TGTGCCAGCAGTGAAGCGGTCGGGGTCTCCGGGGAGCTGTTTTTT.

The chain joins TRBV19 to TRBJ2-1; the match to TRBD1 covers 11 bases. Germline V gives CDR1 LNHDA, CDR2 SQIVND (reference sequence). V lost 5 bases and J lost 7; bases outside the gene matches: 7. The CDR3 spans 15 residues. This chain's CDR3 is CASSGDRGYLNEQFF. The DNA of the CDR3 is TGTGCCAGTAGTGGGGACAGGGGGTATCTGAATGAGCAGTTCTTC.

The rearrangement links TRBV5-8 to TRBJ1-5, with a tentative D call TRBD1 (5 bases). This CDR3 is built from 15 residues. Trimming pared 1 base from V and 1 base from J, leaving 9 bases between. Germline V CDR1 and CDR2: SGHTS, YDEGEE. The DNA of the CDR3 is TGTGCCAGCAGCTTGCGACAGAGGAGCAATCAGCCCCAGCATTTT. Its translation is CASSLRQRSNQPQHF.

This sequence joins TRBV7-9 and TRBJ1-5; weak D call: TRBD1 (5 bases). CDR1 is SEHNR, CDR2 FQNEAQ, per germline (reference sequence). Trimming stripped 5 bases from V and 4 bases from J, with 9 bases between. The CDR3 length is 13 residues. Written as DNA, the CDR3 is TGTGCCAGCAGCGCGGGGGGGAATCAGCCCCAGCATTTT. This codes for CASSAGGNQPQHF.

This chain uses TRBV4-2 with TRBJ2-7; 8 positions agree with TRBD2. The germline CDR1 and CDR2 sequences are LGHNA and YNFKEQ. The length of the CDR3 is 16 residues. The V segment lost 4 bases and the J segment 2 bases; nucleotides outside the gene matches: 10. CDR3 nucleotides: TGTGCCAGCAGCCGCCGGGAGGGAGGTGTTACCTACGAGCAGTACTTC. This sequence encodes CASSRREGGVTYEQYF.

The V call is TRBV6-6, the J call TRBJ2-7, with D hard to call. Trimming removed 8 bases at V and 3 bases at J, with 14 bases between. From germline, CDR1 is MNHNY and CDR2 SVGAGI (reference sequence). CDR3 length equals 13 residues. The CDR3 here is CASGIRQCYEQYF. DNA of the CDR3: TGTGCCAGCGGAATCAGGCAGTGCTACGAGCAGTACTTC.

This chain uses TRBV12-5 with TRBJ2-7; 10 bases agree with TRBD2. The junction had 7 bases not matched to a gene; V was cut back by 2 bases and J by 0 bases. Germline CDR1 reads LGHNT; CDR2 reads FRNRAP. The CDR3 runs 17 residues. CDR3 loop: CASGLPLAGVHSYEQYF. The CDR3 DNA is TGTGCTAGTGGTTTGCCCCTAGCGGGAGTCCACTCCTACGAGCAGTACTTC.

CDR3 loop: CASTADQETQYF. The DNA for the CDR3 is TGTGCCAGCACAGCGGACCAAGAGACCCAGTACTTC. The gene calls are TRBV5-4 and TRBJ2-5; D perhaps matches TRBD2 (5 bases). The CDR3 is 12 amino acids. The germline V gene encodes CDR1 SGHNT and CDR2 YYREEE (reference sequence). Between the trimmed V and J ends, which lost 6 bases and 0 bases, there was a span of 6 bases. Drawing the rest from reference TRBV5-4 and TRBJ2-5, the complete variable domain is ETGVTQSPTHLIKTRGQQVTLRCSSQSGHNTVSWYQQALGQGPQFIFQYYREEENGRGNFPPRFSGLQFPNYSSELNVNALELDDSALYLCASTADQETQYFGPGTRLLVL.

CDR3 amino acids: CASLREGGLHNEQFF. In nucleotides, the CDR3 is TGTGCCAGCCTGCGAGAAGGCGGGTTACACAATGAGCAGTTCTTC. J is TRBJ2-1 and V is TRBV6-5, with D perhaps matching TRBD2 (5 bases). V lost 8 bases and J 5 bases, leaving 19 bases between the germline ends. Germline V CDR1 and CDR2: MNHEY, SVGAGI. CDR3 size: 15 residues.

The CDR3 sequence is CASSLAQREGGGQETQYF. CDR3 sequence (DNA): TGTGCCAGCAGCTTAGCGCAGCGGGAGGGAGGAGGCCAAGAGACCCAGTACTTC. V usage is TRBV7-4 and J usage is TRBJ2-5; 10 positions agree with TRBD2. CDR1 SGHVT and CDR2 SQSDAQ come from the germline V gene. The CDR3 contains 18 residues. V shed 0 bases, J shed 1 base, and the junction held 8 bases outside the gene matches.

This chain connects TRBV7-9 to TRBJ2-7, with D unresolved. V was trimmed by 5 bases and J by 0 bases, leaving 20 bases between them. Germline lookup yields CDR1 SEHNR and CDR2 FQNEAQ (reference sequence). The CDR3 is made up of 17 amino acids. The CDR3 coding sequence is TGTGCCAGCAGCCGCGCGGTATGGCGACGGAGCTCCTACGAGCAGTACTTC. It specifies CASSRAVWRRSSYEQYF.

The V call is TRBV4-2, the J call TRBJ2-5; 14 bases agree with TRBD2. This CDR3 is built from 17 residues. Germline V gives CDR1 LGHNA, CDR2 YNFKEQ. With 3 bases clipped from V and 7 bases from J, the junction kept 10 bases outside the gene matches. The CDR3 protein is CASSQIGGLAGERTQYF. The CDR3 coding sequence is TGTGCCAGCAGCCAGATAGGGGGACTAGCGGGAGAGAGGACCCAGTACTTC.

The V and J genes are TRBV19 and TRBJ2-1, with 8 bases aligning to TRBD2. The CDR3 spans 17 residues. V shed 1 base and J 7 bases; nucleotides not matched to a gene: 12. Germline V gene sequence: CDR1 LNHDA, CDR2 SQIVND (reference sequence). The CDR3 here is CASSIGRGSGRRNEQFF. The DNA for the CDR3 is TGTGCCAGTAGTATAGGCCGGGGAAGCGGGAGAAGAAATGAGCAGTTCTTC.

The chain joins TRBV6-1 to TRBJ1-2; 12 bases are shared with TRBD1. After removal of 1 base from V and 8 bases from J, the junction contained 5 bases not matched to a gene. The germline V gene has CDR1 MNHNS and CDR2 SASEGT. The CDR3 extends over 15 amino acids. The CDR3 here is CASSEGGQGAQGYTF. The DNA for the CDR3 is TGTGCCAGCAGTGAAGGGGGACAGGGGGCCCAGGGCTACACCTTC.